Reported below is one T cell receptor beta chain. What it binds is unknown. This sample also contains other DNA sequences that code for the same CDR3. This entry is derived from a study of T cells in tuberculosis. Time point indicated: new active TB diagnosis, blood taken before or within 7 days of starting treatment. Generated by immunoSEQ multiplex PCR, the TCRdb table keeps only in-frame clones and is missing some. The table shows approximately 49,000 clones, with about 96% occurring only once. Whole-study results and caveats: Smaller distances to GMM-specific TCRs suggested their expansion in active tuberculosis. Selection depended on which cryopreserved specimens were available.

The CDR3 totals 16 residues. Germline CDR1 and CDR2: SGHRS and YFSETQ. J lost 0 bases, V lost 2 bases, and 3 bases had no gene match. This chain links TRBV5-1 with TRBJ2-1, with TRBD2 identical over 9 bases. The receptor comes from an adult with tuberculosis. The source was PBMCs, collected at tuberculosis diagnosis. The CDR3 DNA reads TGCGCCAGCAGCTTTCTAGCGGGAACCTCCTACAATGAGCAGTTCTTC. Translation gives CASSFLAGTSYNEQFF.